A selection of T cell receptor beta chains follows, all from one sample in a study of memory CD4+ T cells and cytomegalovirus serostatus. Clones were read by immunoSEQ multiplex PCR, and TCRdb kept only the in-frame ones, dropping some. The table has over 65,000 clones, 75% to 80% seen once; the top ten hold around 4.3%. The sample was memory CD4+ T cells from blood. These receptors all come from an adult in good health and CMV-seropositive. CDR3s include the opening cysteine and the closing phenylalanine or tryptophan. D genes are given only for firm matches. The size of a clone is reported for some rows only, either as once, few or many, or as a class for expanded clones.

len	abundance	d_gene	v_gene	j_gene	CDR3nt	CDR3aa
15	NA	TRBD2	TRBV10-2	TRBJ2-7	TGCGCCAGCAGTGATTCTAGCGGGAGCTCCTACGAGCAGTACTTC	CASSDSSGSSYEQYF
13	NA	NA	TRBV28	TRBJ2-3	TGTGCCAGCAGTTTGAGCAACACAGATACGCAGTATTTT	CASSLSNTDTQYF
12	NA	NA	TRBV29-1	TRBJ1-1	TGCAGCGTGGCCGGTGAGCCAAGGGGAGCTTTCTTT	CSVAGEPRGAFF
13	once	TRBD2	TRBV29-1	TRBJ2-3	TGCAGCGTGGTGACTAGCGGGGGGGATACGCAGTATTTT	CSVVTSGGDTQYF
13	NA	NA	TRBV4-3	TRBJ1-1	TGCGCCAGCAGCCAACATCAGGGATCTGAAGCTTTCTTT	CASSQHQGSEAFF
19	NA	TRBD2	TRBV4-1	TRBJ2-1	TGCGCCAGCAGCCAAGATCACGCGGGGGGGCGTAGCTCCTACAATGAGCAGTTCTTC	CASSQDHAGGRSSYNEQFF
15	NA	TRBD2	TRBV2	TRBJ2-2	TGTGCCAGCAGGAGCGGACTAGCGGACACCGGGGAGCTGTTTTTT	CASRSGLADTGELFF
16	NA	NA	TRBV19	TRBJ1-1	TGTGCCAGTAGTATGACCGCCTTGGCTATGAACACTGAAGCTTTCTTT	CASSMTALAMNTEAFF
14	NA	TRBD1	TRBV5-6	TRBJ2-1	TGTGCCAGCAGCCCAGGGGGCTCGCACAATGAGCAGTTCTTC	CASSPGGSHNEQFF
13	NA	TRBD1	TRBV19	TRBJ1-1	TGTGCCAGTACCGTGACAGGGGGCTCTGAAGCTTTCTTT	CASTVTGGSEAFF
12	NA	NA	TRBV6-1	TRBJ2-7	TGTGCCAGCAGCTATACCTGGGAGGAGCAGTACTTC	CASSYTWEEQYF
13	NA	NA	TRBV28	TRBJ1-2	TGTGCCAGCAATGATTACGGGAACTATGGCTACACCTTC	CASNDYGNYGYTF
15	NA	NA	TRBV27	TRBJ1-3	TGTGCCAGCAGTTTAAGACAACCTTCTGGAAACACCATATATTTT	CASSLRQPSGNTIYF
15	NA	TRBD2	TRBV4-2	TRBJ2-5	TGTGCCAGCAGCCAAGTTCCTAGCGGTGAAGAGACCCAGTACTTC	CASSQVPSGEETQYF
13	NA	NA	TRBV2	TRBJ2-1	TGTGCCAGCAGTGAAATAGGGCTCAATGAGCAGTTCTTC	CASSEIGLNEQFF
15	NA	NA	TRBV19	TRBJ1-1	TGTGCCAGCGAGGGCAGGGAGAAGGGAGACACTGAAGCTTTCTTT	CASEGREKGDTEAFF
15	NA	NA	TRBV7-2	TRBJ1-5	TGTGCCAGCAGCTCTACGGGGGGCAGCAATCAGCCCCAGCATTTT	CASSSTGGSNQPQHF
15	once	NA	TRBV9	TRBJ2-7	TGTGCCAGCAGCCCCCGGGGAGGTGTCGTCTACGAGCAGTACTTC	CASSPRGGVVYEQYF
14	NA	TRBD1	TRBV7-9	TRBJ1-2	TGTGCCAGCATTGCTGGACAGGGAATAAGTGGCTACACCTTC	CASIAGQGISGYTF
12	NA	NA	TRBV11-3	TRBJ2-3	TGTGCCAGCAGCCAGGCGGGGGATACGCAGTATTTT	CASSQAGDTQYF
15	NA	TRBD2	TRBV11-2	TRBJ2-1	TGTGCCAGCGGCGGGGGGCTTGGGTCCTACAATGAGCAGTTCTTC	CASGGGLGSYNEQFF
15	NA	NA	TRBV7-9	TRBJ2-5	TGTGCCAGCAGCCCCGGGGGGCCGACGTATGGAACCCAGTACTTC	CASSPGGPTYGTQYF
13	NA	TRBD1	TRBV5-6	TRBJ2-5	TGTGCCAGCAGCTGGGACAGCCAAGAGACCCAGTACTTC	CASSWDSQETQYF
14	NA	NA	TRBV7-2	TRBJ2-5	TGTGCCAGCAGCTTCTCGAGGGCCTCAGAGACCCAGTACTTC	CASSFSRASETQYF
17	NA	NA	TRBV11-2	TRBJ1-3	TGTGCCAGCAGCCGAGTGAGGGGCGAGAGCTCTGGAAACACCATATATTTT	CASSRVRGESSGNTIYF